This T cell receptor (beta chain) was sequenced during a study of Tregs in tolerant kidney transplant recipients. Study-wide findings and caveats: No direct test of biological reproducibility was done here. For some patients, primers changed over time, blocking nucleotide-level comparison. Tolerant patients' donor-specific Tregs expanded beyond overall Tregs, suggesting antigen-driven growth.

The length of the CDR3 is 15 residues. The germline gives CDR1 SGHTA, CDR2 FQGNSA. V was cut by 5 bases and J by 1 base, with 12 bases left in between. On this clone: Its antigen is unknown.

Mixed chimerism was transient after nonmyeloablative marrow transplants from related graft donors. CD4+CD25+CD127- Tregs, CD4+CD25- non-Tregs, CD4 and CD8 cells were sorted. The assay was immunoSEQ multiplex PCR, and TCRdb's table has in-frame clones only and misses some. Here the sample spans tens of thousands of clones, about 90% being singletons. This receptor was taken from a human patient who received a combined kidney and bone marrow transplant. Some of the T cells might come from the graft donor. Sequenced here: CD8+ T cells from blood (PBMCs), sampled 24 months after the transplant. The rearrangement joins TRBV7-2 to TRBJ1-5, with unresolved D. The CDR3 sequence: CASSVLERSNQPQHF. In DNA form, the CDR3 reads TGTGCCAGCAGCGTACTAGAGAGGAGCAATCAGCCCCAGCATTTT.